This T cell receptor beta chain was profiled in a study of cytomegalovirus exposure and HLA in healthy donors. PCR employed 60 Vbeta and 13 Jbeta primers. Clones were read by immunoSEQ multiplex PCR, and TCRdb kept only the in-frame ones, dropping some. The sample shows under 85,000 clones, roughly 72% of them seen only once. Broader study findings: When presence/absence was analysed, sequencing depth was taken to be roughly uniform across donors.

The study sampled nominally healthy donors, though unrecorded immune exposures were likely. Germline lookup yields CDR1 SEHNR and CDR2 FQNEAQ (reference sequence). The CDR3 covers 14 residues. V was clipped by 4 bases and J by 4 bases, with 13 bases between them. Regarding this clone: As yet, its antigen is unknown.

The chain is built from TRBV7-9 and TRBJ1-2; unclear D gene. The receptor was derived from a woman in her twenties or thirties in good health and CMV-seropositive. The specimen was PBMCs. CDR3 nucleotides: TGTGCCAGCAGCTCGGCTCTAGTAGGCTATGGCTACACCTTC. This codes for CASSSALVGYGYTF.